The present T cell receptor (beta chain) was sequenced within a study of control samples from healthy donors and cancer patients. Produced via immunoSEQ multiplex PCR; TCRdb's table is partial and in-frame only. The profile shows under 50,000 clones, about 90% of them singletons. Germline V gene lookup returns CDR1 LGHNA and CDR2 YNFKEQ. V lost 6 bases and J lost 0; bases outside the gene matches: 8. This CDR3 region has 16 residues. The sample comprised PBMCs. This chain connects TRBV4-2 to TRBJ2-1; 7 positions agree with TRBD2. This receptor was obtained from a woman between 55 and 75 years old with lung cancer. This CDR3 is CASSRGRETSYNEQFF. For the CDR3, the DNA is TGTGCCAGCAGTCGCGGGCGGGAGACCTCCTACAATGAGCAGTTCTTC.